The 26 T cell receptor beta chains listed next were all sequenced from one sample in a study of cytomegalovirus exposure and HLA in healthy donors. This table comes from immunoSEQ multiplex PCR, and its TCRdb copy is limited to in-frame clones, with some not included. The repertoire holds hundreds of thousands of clones, with 80% to 95% as singletons. The sample comprised PBMCs. The source is a woman in her twenties or thirties in good health and CMV-seronegative.

This chain uses TRBV7-8 with TRBJ2-1; 9 positions match TRBD1. The CDR3 loop spans 15 amino acids. V lost 5 bases and J lost 5; bases outside the gene matches: 7. Germline V CDR1 and CDR2: SGHVS, FQNEAQ. CDR3 nucleotides: TGTGCCAGCAGCCTCCGGGACAGGGCGAACAATGAGCAGTTCTTC. It yields the protein CASSLRDRANNEQFF. The entire variable domain, with the rest obtained from reference TRBV7-8 and TRBJ2-1, is as follows: GAGVSQSPRYKVAKRGQDVALRCDPISGHVSLFWYQQALGQGPEFLTYFQNEAQLDKSGLPSDRFFAERPEGSVSTLKIQRTQQEDSAVYLCASSLRDRANNEQFFGPGTRLTVL.

The chain employs TRBV7-3 and TRBJ2-5; D is unclear. V lost 5 bases, J lost 1 base, and 8 bases lay in between. CDR1 and CDR2 from the germline V gene are SGHTA and FQGTGA. This CDR3 is 13 amino acids long. The CDR3 nucleotides are TGTGCCAGCAGCCGCTGGCTCCAAGAGACCCAGTACTTC. As protein: CASSRWLQETQYF. Full variable domain (rest looked up from reference TRBV7-3 and TRBJ2-5): GAGVSQTPSNKVTEKGKYVELRCDPISGHTALYWYRQSLGQGPEFLIYFQGTGAADDSGLPNDRFFAVRPEGSVSTLKIQRTERGDSAVYLCASSRWLQETQYFGPGTRLLVL.

The rearrangement links TRBV9 to TRBJ1-1; D remains ambiguous. The V and J ends lost 0 bases and 4 bases respectively, with 10 bases between them. From germline, CDR1 is SGDLS and CDR2 YYNGEE. This CDR3 contains 14 residues. The CDR3 here is CASSVGLVGTEAFF. Here the CDR3 DNA reads TGTGCCAGCAGCGTAGGACTTGTTGGCACTGAAGCTTTCTTT.

The chain couples TRBV4-1 to TRBJ1-3, with 8 bases lining up with TRBD1. CDR1 and CDR2 from the germline V gene are MGHRA and YSYEKL. V lost 1 base, J lost 4 bases, and 3 bases stayed unmatched. This CDR3 is 15 amino acids long. The CDR3 nucleotides are TGCGCCAGCAGCCAAGGGACAGGGTCGGGAAACACCATATATTTT. Translation gives CASSQGTGSGNTIYF.

Only one count was recorded for this clone. This rearrangement joins TRBV30 to TRBJ1-3, with 7 positions matching TRBD1. CDR1 GTSNPN and CDR2 SVGIG come from the germline V gene (reference sequence). This CDR3 comprises 15 residues. Losses at the gene ends were 2 bases for V and 4 bases for J; bases not matched to a gene: 8. The CDR3 region has the DNA TGTGCCTGGAGTAGGTCGAGGGGGCTCGGAAACACCATATATTTT. Residues: CAWSRSRGLGNTIYF. Together with reference TRBV30 and TRBJ1-3, the CDR3 gives the full variable domain: SQTIHQWPATLVQPVGSPLSLECTVEGTSNPNLYWYRQAAGRGLQLLFYSVGIGQISSEVPQNLSASRPQDRQFILSSKKLLLSDSGFYLCAWSRSRGLGNTIYFGEGSWLTVV.

This rearrangement joins TRBV13 to TRBJ2-1, with D hard to call. The germline V gene has CDR1 PRHDT and CDR2 FYEKMQ (reference sequence). This CDR3 contains 12 residues. The germline V and J ends were trimmed by 4 bases and 9 bases, with 10 bases remaining between them. CDR3 residues: CASSSRGGEQFF. Here the CDR3 DNA reads TGTGCCAGCAGCTCCCGCGGTGGTGAGCAGTTCTTC. The full variable domain, rest sourced from reference TRBV13 and TRBJ2-1, is AAGVIQSPRHLIKEKRETATLKCYPIPRHDTVYWYQQGPGQDPQFLISFYEKMQSDKGSIPDRFSAQQFSDYHSELNMSSLELGDSALYFCASSSRGGEQFFGPGTRLTVL.

The rearrangement uses TRBV27 and TRBJ1-5; 7 bases are shared with TRBD1. CDR3 size: 15 residues. Germline V gives CDR1 MNHEY, CDR2 SMNVEV (reference sequence). The junction had 6 bases not matched to a gene; V was cut back by 6 bases and J by 1 base. The CDR3 region is CASSKDRLSNQPQHF. Here the CDR3 DNA reads TGTGCCAGCAGCAAGGACAGGTTAAGCAATCAGCCCCAGCATTTT.

The chain joins TRBV9 to TRBJ2-5, with 7 bases matching TRBD1. Looked up from germline, CDR1 is SGDLS and CDR2 is YYNGEE. The CDR3 length is 17 residues. J was trimmed by 3 bases and V by 0 bases; bases with no gene match: 11. The CDR3 reads CASSVAPTGTAEETQYF. The CDR3 coding sequence is TGTGCCAGCAGCGTAGCACCAACCGGGACAGCGGAAGAGACCCAGTACTTC.

The genes are TRBV10-2 and TRBJ2-3, with TRBD2 identical over 14 bases. The CDR3 has 16 amino acids. The trim removed 0 bases at V and 9 bases at J, leaving 5 bases unmatched. From germline, CDR1 is WSHSY and CDR2 SAAADI. The DNA for the CDR3 is TGCGCCAGCAGTGAGTCTGCCGGGACTAGCGGGAGAACGCAGTATTTT. The encoded protein is CASSESAGTSGRTQYF.

This chain links TRBV27 with TRBJ2-3, with a possible D match to TRBD2 (6 bases). This CDR3 comprises 17 residues. V lost 2 bases to trimming and J lost 0 bases, with 15 bases between them. Germline V gene sequence: CDR1 MNHEY, CDR2 SMNVEV (reference sequence). Here the CDR3 reads CASSLRLLAASTDTQYF. The CDR3 DNA reads as TGTGCCAGCAGTTTAAGGCTACTAGCAGCTAGCACAGATACGCAGTATTTT.

This chain connects TRBV7-9 to TRBJ2-7, with TRBD1 identical over 7 bases. CDR1 and CDR2 from the germline V gene are SEHNR and FQNEAQ (reference sequence). The CDR3 runs 13 residues. The V and J ends lost 7 bases and 6 bases, in that order; junction bases with no gene match: 9. The CDR3 DNA reads as TGTGCCAGCACCCTGACAGGGCCTCGCGAGCAGTACTTC. This encodes CASTLTGPREQYF. Filled out from reference TRBV7-9 and TRBJ2-7, the complete variable domain reads DTGVSQNPRHKITKRGQNVTFRCDPISEHNRLYWYRQTLGQGPEFLTYFQNEAQLEKSRLLSDRFSAERPKGSFSTLEIQRTEQGDSAMYLCASTLTGPREQYFGPGTRLTVT.

V usage is TRBV4-1 and J usage is TRBJ2-7, with TRBD1 matching 8 bases. CDR1 MGHRA and CDR2 YSYEKL come from the germline V gene. V was pared by 3 bases and J by 3 bases, with 7 bases of the junction left unmatched. The CDR3 has 15 amino acids. The CDR3 protein is CASSQATGTGYEQYF. The CDR3 DNA follows: TGCGCCAGCAGCCAGGCTACAGGGACAGGCTACGAGCAGTACTTC.

The chain joins TRBV7-9 to TRBJ2-7; unclear D gene. The V and J ends lost 8 bases and 2 bases respectively, with 16 bases between them. This CDR3 comprises 14 residues. Germline values: CDR1 SEHNR, CDR2 FQNEAQ (reference sequence). The CDR3 loop reads CASGRVGRAYEQYF. CDR3 DNA sequence: TGTGCCAGCGGCCGGGTAGGTAGAGCCTACGAGCAGTACTTC.

J is TRBJ2-2 and V is TRBV6-5; D remains ambiguous. Trimming cost V 5 bases and J 3 bases, with 10 bases left between them. This CDR3 spans 14 amino acids. The germline CDR1 and CDR2 sequences are MNHEY and SVGAGI. In DNA, the CDR3 is TGTGCCAGCAGTCCACAACCCGACACCGGGGAGCTGTTTTTT. This codes for CASSPQPDTGELFF.

This chain uses TRBV5-1 with TRBJ2-5, with 7 bases lining up with TRBD1. Germline V gene sequence: CDR1 SGHRS, CDR2 YFSETQ. Trimming at V came to 5 bases and at J to 5 bases, leaving 9 bases not matched to a gene. The CDR3 length is 14 residues. CDR3 in DNA: TGCGCCAGCAGTCCTGACAGGGCTCGGGAGACCCAGTACTTC. This translates into CASSPDRARETQYF.

J is TRBJ1-2 and V is TRBV11-2, with unresolved D. The ends were cut back, 6 bases at V and 5 bases at J, with 13 bases in the middle. Germline V gene lookup returns CDR1 SGHAT and CDR2 FQNNGV. This CDR3 is built from 13 residues. The CDR3 loop is CASRGDNGYGYTF. In DNA form, the CDR3 reads TGTGCCAGCAGGGGAGATAACGGGTATGGCTACACCTTC.

The chain uses TRBV30 and TRBJ2-1; 12 nucleotides match TRBD2. CDR1 is GTSNPN and CDR2 is SVGIG in the germline V gene (reference sequence). Trimming at V came to 3 bases and at J to 2 bases, leaving 11 bases not matched to a gene. This CDR3 comprises 18 residues. CDR3 amino acids: CAWSYRASGRAAYNEQFF. The DNA for the CDR3 is TGTGCCTGGAGCTATAGGGCTAGCGGGAGGGCCGCCTACAATGAGCAGTTCTTC.

This chain uses TRBV11-2 with TRBJ2-7, with 9 bases identical to TRBD1. V gave up 3 bases and J gave up 4 bases; unmatched junction bases: 1. Germline V gene sequence: CDR1 SGHAT, CDR2 FQNNGV. This CDR3 contains 13 residues. The CDR3: CASSFGTGYEQYF. In DNA, the CDR3 is TGTGCCAGCAGCTTTGGGACAGGGTACGAGCAGTACTTC.

This clone was seen only once. This chain uses TRBV13 with TRBJ1-1, with D unresolved. V was trimmed by 3 bases and J by 0 bases, leaving 2 bases between them. Germline loops: CDR1 PRHDT, CDR2 FYEKMQ (reference sequence). The CDR3 has 12 amino acids. The CDR3 region is CASSFMNTEAFF. CDR3 DNA: TGTGCCAGCAGCTTTATGAACACTGAAGCTTTCTTT. Supplemented by reference TRBV13 and TRBJ1-1, the full variable domain reads AAGVIQSPRHLIKEKRETATLKCYPIPRHDTVYWYQQGPGQDPQFLISFYEKMQSDKGSIPDRFSAQQFSDYHSELNMSSLELGDSALYFCASSFMNTEAFFGQGTRLTVV.

This clone was detected only a few times. V usage is TRBV7-9 and J usage is TRBJ2-5; the D gene is possibly TRBD2 (6 bases). Germline assignment: CDR1 SEHNR and CDR2 FQNEAQ (reference sequence). V was clipped by 8 bases and J by 5 bases, with 12 bases between them. There are 12 residues in the CDR3. DNA of the CDR3: TGTGCCAGCGGGGGACTGGCGGAGACCCAGTACTTC. It encodes CASGGLAETQYF.

This clone has a single count. The J gene is TRBJ2-2, the V gene TRBV27; 7 bases fit TRBD2. In germline, CDR1 is MNHEY, CDR2 SMNVEV (reference sequence). V trimming: 2 bases; J trimming: 5 bases; junction bases outside the gene matches: 8. The CDR3 consists of 16 residues. The CDR3 region is CASSLPGPGGTGELFF. CDR3 nucleotide sequence: TGTGCCAGCAGTTTACCGGGACCGGGAGGAACCGGGGAGCTGTTTTTT.

The gene calls are TRBV5-4 and TRBJ2-3; 9 positions agree with TRBD2. The CDR3 contains 16 residues. In germline, CDR1 is SGHNT, CDR2 YYREEE (reference sequence). V was pared by 0 bases and J by 2 bases, with 4 bases of the junction left unmatched. Here the CDR3 DNA reads TGTGCCAGCAGCTTGGGGGCTAGCGGGAACACAGATACGCAGTATTTT. It encodes CASSLGASGNTDTQYF.

The genes are TRBV7-2 and TRBJ2-3; TRBD1 matches at 7 bases. The germline V gene has CDR1 SGHTA and CDR2 FQGNSA. Trimming removed 4 bases from V and 4 bases from J; junction bases left unmatched: 8. This CDR3 comprises 15 residues. In nucleotides, the CDR3 is TGTGCCAGCAGCTCGTACAGGGGAGTCGCAGATACGCAGTATTTT. Translated: CASSSYRGVADTQYF. Filled out from reference TRBV7-2 and TRBJ2-3, the complete variable domain reads GAGVSQSPSNKVTEKGKDVELRCDPISGHTALYWYRQSLGQGLEFLIYFQGNSAPDKSGLPSDRFSAERTGGSVSTLTIQRTQQEDSAVYLCASSSYRGVADTQYFGPGTRLTVL.

The chain uses TRBV27 and TRBJ2-7; 8 positions match TRBD1. The J segment lost 4 bases and the V segment lost 6 bases, leaving 8 bases of the junction unmatched. Germline loops: CDR1 MNHEY, CDR2 SMNVEV (reference sequence). CDR3 length equals 14 residues. Written as DNA, the CDR3 is TGTGCCAGCAGACGGACAGGGAGGATTTACGAGCAGTACTTC. Its translation: CASRRTGRIYEQYF.

The chain carries TRBV7-9 and TRBJ1-5, with TRBD1 as a possible D gene (5 bases). The V and J ends lost 1 base and 4 bases respectively, with 8 bases between them. CDR3 length equals 14 residues. Germline loops: CDR1 SEHNR, CDR2 FQNEAQ (reference sequence). CDR3 DNA sequence: TGTGCCAGCAGCTTAGGTGACAGTAATCAGCCCCAGCATTTT. Encoded protein: CASSLGDSNQPQHF.

In DNA, the CDR3 is TGTGCCAGCAGTTTATCCGTAGTTAATTTTGGCTACACCTTC. It encodes CASSLSVVNFGYTF. V is TRBV27 and J is TRBJ1-2; D is unclear. The CDR3 runs to 14 residues. CDR1 is MNHEY and CDR2 is SMNVEV in the germline V gene (reference sequence). Trimming cost V 0 bases and J 7 bases, with 12 bases left between them.